One and the same sample provided the 2 T cell receptor beta chains below, sequenced in a study of blood T cells in healthy people across ages. A second PCR, run for roughly 7 to 12 cycles, used a sample-barcoded 5' primer plus a J-beta primer mix. Via MiXCR, TCRdb re-called the 5' RACE reads, giving one row per CDR3 protein. The sample carries 1.8 million or so distinct CDR3 sequences, about 39% recorded once. The sample consisted of blood. The receptors come from a human donor in good health.

The V and J genes are TRBV5-5 and TRBJ2-6; D is unclear. The ends were cut back, 5 bases at V and 0 bases at J, with 12 bases in the middle. The length of the CDR3 is 16 residues. Per germline, CDR1 SGHKS and CDR2 YYEKEE (reference sequence). CDR3 nucleotides: TGTGCCAGCAGTCCGTTGAGGAGCTCTGGGGCCAACGTCCTGACTTTC. Protein product: CASSPLRSSGANVLTF.

The rearrangement joins TRBV6-4 to TRBJ2-1; tentative D call: TRBD1 (6 bases). Germline lookup yields CDR1 MRHNA and CDR2 SNTAGT. The CDR3 runs 13 residues. Trimming removed 3 bases at V and 8 bases at J, with 11 bases between. CDR3 coding DNA: TGTGCCAGCAGTGAATCAGGGGAGCATGAGCAGTTCTTC. It codes for CASSESGEHEQFF.